These 28 T cell receptor beta chains originate from one sample sequenced in a study of blood T cell repertoires in COVID-19. TCRdb's copy holds only in-frame clones and misses some; the assay was immunoSEQ multiplex PCR. The top ten hold 9% to 9.5% of the sample, which has under 65,000 clones, roughly 90% seen once. The sample was peripheral blood. The source is a woman over 75 with active COVID-19.

The table lists this clone with a few counts. The V and J genes are TRBV7-2 and TRBJ2-1, with 12 bases matching TRBD1. The germline V gene has CDR1 SGHTA and CDR2 FQGNSA. This CDR3 has 14 amino acids. Germline trimming cut 5 bases from V and 7 bases from J; bases unmatched to any gene: 3. CDR3 DNA: TGTGCCAGCAGCCGGGACAGGGGGCCGAATGAGCAGTTCTTC. As protein: CASSRDRGPNEQFF.

The CDR3 nucleotides read TGTGCCAGCAGCGTAGATGTCCCAGAGTCGACTAGCGGACTCACAGATACGCAGTATTTT. This gives the protein CASSVDVPESTSGLTDTQYF. The chain couples TRBV9 to TRBJ2-3; 9 bases are a match to TRBD2. The germline V gene has CDR1 SGDLS and CDR2 YYNGEE. V lost 0 bases to trimming and J lost 2 bases; unmatched junction nucleotides: 16. This CDR3 is 20 amino acids long.

The chain employs TRBV15 and TRBJ2-1; 10 bases are a match to TRBD2. Germline CDR1 reads LNHNV; CDR2 reads YYDKDF (reference sequence). The V segment lost 1 base and the J segment 9 bases; nucleotides outside the gene matches: 9. This CDR3 has 16 amino acids. CDR3 sequence (DNA): TGTGCCACCAGCAGAGTCTATCTAGCGGGAGATTCTGAGCAGTTCTTC. Residues: CATSRVYLAGDSEQFF. Full variable domain (outside the CDR3, taken from reference TRBV15 and TRBJ2-1): DAMVIQNPRYQVTQFGKPVTLSCSQTLNHNVMYWYQQKSSQAPKLLFHYYDKDFNNEADTPDNFQSRRPNTSFCFLDIRSPGLGDTAMYLCATSRVYLAGDSEQFFGPGTRLTVL.

This clone was recorded only once. The chain carries TRBV30 and TRBJ2-7, with 9 bases fitting TRBD1. Germline lookup yields CDR1 GTSNPN and CDR2 SVGIG (reference sequence). Unmatched junction bases numbered 9, after V lost 2 bases and J lost 4 bases. This CDR3 contains 15 residues. This chain's CDR3 is CAWSQGQGVRYEQYF. Written as DNA, the CDR3 is TGTGCCTGGAGTCAGGGACAGGGCGTGCGTTACGAGCAGTACTTC. Using reference TRBV30 and TRBJ2-7 for the parts outside the CDR3, the full variable domain is SQTIHQWPATLVQPVGSPLSLECTVEGTSNPNLYWYRQAAGRGLQLLFYSVGIGQISSEVPQNLSASRPQDRQFILSSKKLLLSDSGFYLCAWSQGQGVRYEQYFGPGTRLTVT.

This clone has just one count. The CDR3 here is CASSPRSTGELFF. The CDR3 coding sequence is TGTGCCAGCAGCCCGAGGTCCACCGGGGAGCTGTTTTTT. This chain uses TRBV3-1 (or the pseudogene TRBV3-2) with TRBJ2-2; D is uncertain. Germline assignment: CDR1 LGHDT and CDR2 YNNKEL (reference sequence). Trimming removed 4 bases from V and 4 bases from J, with 7 bases in between. CDR3 length: 13 residues.

The gene calls are TRBV27 and TRBJ2-3, with 9 bases lining up with TRBD2. J gave up 3 bases and V 5 bases, and 15 bases lay outside the gene matches. Germline loops: CDR1 MNHEY, CDR2 SMNVEV (reference sequence). The CDR3 runs 18 residues. CDR3 sequence reads: CASSPLAGGPSETDTQYF. DNA for the CDR3: TGTGCCAGCAGTCCTCTCGCGGGAGGGCCCTCGGAGACAGATACGCAGTATTTT.

The rearrangement uses TRBV28 and TRBJ2-1, with D possibly TRBD1 on 6 matching bases. The CDR3 covers 14 residues. V lost 3 bases and J lost 0, with 6 bases in between. In germline, CDR1 is MDHEN, CDR2 SYDVKM. This chain's CDR3 is CASSLDSSYNEQFF. The CDR3 bases are TGTGCCAGCAGTTTGGACAGCTCCTACAATGAGCAGTTCTTC.

The V call is TRBV18, the J call TRBJ2-2; D is possibly TRBD1 (6 bases). With 1 base removed from V and 4 bases from J, the gap between germline ends came to 10 bases. Looked up from germline, CDR1 is KGHSH and CDR2 is LQKENI. This CDR3 is 15 amino acids long. CDR3 amino acids: CASSPLTGITGELFF. The CDR3 region has the DNA TGTGCCAGCTCACCACTTACAGGGATCACCGGGGAGCTGTTTTTT.

V gene TRBV20-1 combines with J gene TRBJ2-1; 7 nucleotides agree with TRBD2. Germline loops: CDR1 DFQATT, CDR2 SNEGSKA (reference sequence). The trim removed 3 bases at V and 0 bases at J, leaving 14 bases unmatched. This CDR3 has 18 residues. The CDR3 sequence: CSASSVGLAVSSYNEQFF. As DNA, the CDR3 is TGCAGTGCTAGTTCCGTGGGGCTAGCGGTTAGCTCCTACAATGAGCAGTTCTTC.

The chain links TRBV6-6 to TRBJ1-4, with 9 bases lining up with TRBD1. From germline, CDR1 is MNHNY and CDR2 SVGAGI (reference sequence). V trimming: 6 bases; J trimming: 8 bases; junction bases outside the gene matches: 10. This CDR3 comprises 15 residues. DNA of the CDR3: TGTGCCAGCAGGATTCCCGGGACAGGGAGCGAAAAACTGTTTTTT. This codes for CASRIPGTGSEKLFF.

The chain employs TRBV12-3 or TRBV12-4 and TRBJ2-5; D is uncertain. The CDR3 loop spans 13 amino acids. Trimming shortened V by 1 base and J by 5 bases, and 8 bases separated the two germline ends. CDR3 coding DNA: TGTGCCAGCAGTTTAGGACCGAGGGAGACCCAGTACTTC. Protein: CASSLGPRETQYF.

The genes are TRBV6-1 and TRBJ2-1, with D possibly being TRBD1 (5 bases). The CDR3 covers 14 residues. The germline gives CDR1 MNHNS, CDR2 SASEGT. Trimming stripped 1 base from V and 5 bases from J, with 9 bases between. Here the CDR3 DNA reads TGTGCCAGCAGTGAAGTGGGGCGGAACAATGAGCAGTTCTTC. Translating it yields CASSEVGRNNEQFF.

The chain is built from TRBV5-1 and TRBJ2-1, with 7 nucleotides matching TRBD2. The CDR3 consists of 18 residues. V dropped 3 bases and J dropped 4; count of bases not matched to a gene: 16. Germline lookup yields CDR1 SGHRS and CDR2 YFSETQ. The CDR3 DNA is TGCGCCAGCAGCTCGACCTTCCTACTAGCGAGAGAATACAATGAGCAGTTCTTC. Its translation is CASSSTFLLAREYNEQFF.

The chain is built from TRBV4-1 and TRBJ2-7; 7 bases are shared with TRBD1. Germline lookup yields CDR1 MGHRA and CDR2 YSYEKL. CDR3 length: 14 residues. V lost 3 bases and J lost 2; bases outside the gene matches: 4. The CDR3 region is CASSHPGQTYEQYF. CDR3 nucleotides: TGCGCCAGCAGCCACCCGGGACAGACCTACGAGCAGTACTTC.

The gene calls are TRBV30 and TRBJ2-5; 10 nucleotides match TRBD2. Germline V lookup: CDR1 GTSNPN, CDR2 SVGIG (reference sequence). The CDR3 is 13 amino acids. V dropped 3 bases and J dropped 5; count of bases not matched to a gene: 3. The CDR3 region is CAWRAGGVETQYF. The CDR3 DNA follows: TGTGCCTGGAGAGCGGGAGGGGTTGAGACCCAGTACTTC.

The chain links TRBV30 to TRBJ2-7; TRBD2 matches 9 bases. Germline V gene lookup returns CDR1 GTSNPN and CDR2 SVGIG (reference sequence). The CDR3 sequence is 15 residues long. V gave up 5 bases and J gave up 3 bases; unmatched junction bases: 11. The CDR3 loop is CAWAGGASGIYEQYF. The CDR3 nucleotides are TGTGCCTGGGCTGGCGGGGCTAGCGGGATCTACGAGCAGTACTTC.

V gene TRBV28 combines with J gene TRBJ1-1; no clear D gene. The CDR3 spans 12 residues. Trimming removed 1 base at V and 8 bases at J, with 8 bases between. CDR1 is MDHEN, CDR2 SYDVKM, per germline. CDR3 in DNA: TGTGCCAGCAGTTTATCGGAGCGGGAAGCTTTCTTT. Protein sequence: CASSLSEREAFF.

This chain connects TRBV4-1 to TRBJ2-1; 15 positions agree with TRBD2. V lost 3 bases to trimming and J lost 8 bases; unmatched junction nucleotides: 8. CDR1 is MGHRA and CDR2 is YSYEKL in the germline V gene. The CDR3 contains 17 residues. The DNA of the CDR3 is TGCGCCAGCAGCCACCAGAGGACTAGCGGGGGGGACGATGAGCAGTTCTTC. The encoded protein is CASSHQRTSGGDDEQFF.

The rearrangement joins TRBV28 to TRBJ1-1; 7 nucleotides match TRBD1. With V trimmed by 6 bases and J by 5 bases, 0 bases remained unmatched. The CDR3 is 11 residues long. Germline CDR1 reads MDHEN; CDR2 reads SYDVKM. In DNA form, the CDR3 reads TGTGCCAGCAGGACAGGGACTGAAGCTTTCTTT. The encoded protein is CASRTGTEAFF. Full variable domain (remainder filled in from reference TRBV28 and TRBJ1-1): DVKVTQSSRYLVKRTGEKVFLECVQDMDHENMFWYRQDPGLGLRLIYFSYDVKMKEKGDIPEGYSVSREKKERFSLILESASTNQTSMYLCASRTGTEAFFGQGTRLTVV.

This clone is a singleton in its sample. The gene calls are TRBV6-5 and TRBJ1-1; TRBD1 agrees at 8 bases. V dropped 6 bases and J dropped 0; count of bases not matched to a gene: 6. CDR3 length: 15 amino acids. From germline, CDR1 is MNHEY and CDR2 SVGAGI. The CDR3 DNA is TGTGCCAGCAGGACGACAGGGGTTGTGAACACTGAAGCTTTCTTT. Its protein product is CASRTTGVVNTEAFF.

The rearrangement joins TRBV5-1 to TRBJ2-3; D not resolved. V lost 4 bases and J lost 4, with 16 bases in between. This CDR3 contains 15 residues. Germline CDR1 and CDR2: SGHRS and YFSETQ. The DNA for the CDR3 is TGCGCCAGCAGCCCTACCCCCCCGCGGTCAGATACGCAGTATTTT. It translates to CASSPTPPRSDTQYF.

Only a few counts were recorded for this clone. The V gene is TRBV5-1, the J gene TRBJ2-1; 11 positions agree with TRBD1. The V gene's germline CDR1 is SGHRS and CDR2 YFSETQ. This CDR3 has 15 residues. V lost 4 bases, J lost 8 bases, and 8 bases stayed unmatched. DNA for the CDR3: TGCGCCAGCAGCCTCGGGACAGGGGGTGTCGATGAGCAGTTCTTC. Encoded protein: CASSLGTGGVDEQFF.

V is TRBV6-1 and J is TRBJ2-5; no clear D gene. CDR3 length equals 15 residues. CDR1 and CDR2 (germline): MNHNS, SASEGT. With 0 bases removed from V and 2 bases from J, the gap between germline ends came to 10 bases. The CDR3 spells CASSEAGQTQETQYF. The CDR3 DNA is TGTGCCAGCAGTGAAGCTGGGCAGACACAAGAGACCCAGTACTTC.

V is TRBV6-2 or TRBV6-3 and J is TRBJ2-3; the match to TRBD2 covers 14 bases. V trimming: 5 bases; J trimming: 9 bases; junction bases outside the gene matches: 10. The CDR3 runs to 16 residues. The germline gives CDR1 MNHEY, CDR2 SVGEGT. The CDR3 here is CASSNQGLAGGPTQYF. For the CDR3, the DNA is TGTGCCAGCAGTAACCAAGGACTAGCGGGAGGCCCCACGCAGTATTTT.

V is TRBV12-3 or TRBV12-4 and J is TRBJ1-2; tentative D call: TRBD1 (5 bases). The CDR3 spans 11 residues. V lost 3 bases, J lost 7 bases, and 6 bases lay in between. As DNA, the CDR3 is TGTGCCAGCAGTTTCGGGGGTGGCTACACCTTC. Translated: CASSFGGGYTF.

The CDR3 here is CASSPRPRSNPNTEAFF. CDR3 in DNA: TGTGCCAGCAGCCCCCGGCCGCGGTCAAACCCGAACACTGAAGCTTTCTTT. The chain links TRBV7-8 to TRBJ1-1; D gene unclear. The V end was cut by 5 bases, the J end by 1 base, with 20 bases between. The CDR3 extends over 17 amino acids. Per germline, CDR1 SGHVS and CDR2 FQNEAQ. The entire variable domain, with the rest obtained from reference TRBV7-8 and TRBJ1-1, is as follows: GAGVSQSPRYKVAKRGQDVALRCDPISGHVSLFWYQQALGQGPEFLTYFQNEAQLDKSGLPSDRFFAERPEGSVSTLKIQRTQQEDSAVYLCASSPRPRSNPNTEAFFGQGTRLTVV.

The chain joins TRBV24-1 to TRBJ2-5; perhaps TRBD2 as D (5 bases). Trimming removed 7 bases from V and 1 base from J, with 12 bases in between. CDR3 length: 14 amino acids. The germline CDR1 and CDR2 sequences are KGHDR and SFDVKD. The CDR3 sequence is CATSAREFQETQYF. For the CDR3, the DNA is TGTGCCACCAGCGCTAGGGAGTTCCAAGAGACCCAGTACTTC.

This clone was observed a few times. V is TRBV10-3 and J is TRBJ2-7; TRBD2 matches at 7 bases. The ends lost 3 bases at V and 9 bases at J; junction bases unmatched: 5. The CDR3 is 12 amino acids. The germline CDR1 and CDR2 sequences are ENHRY and SYGVKD. The CDR3 DNA reads as TGTGCCATCAGTGACCCCCCGGGAGGGCAGTACTTC. Translation: CAISDPPGGQYF.